This record concerns one TCR beta chain sequence. This record comes from a study of blood T cell repertoires in COVID-19. Turning to the study itself: Samples came from the United States, Italy and Spain, spanning acute and convalescent COVID-19. T cells, B-cell-depleted T cells, or PBMCs provided the cDNA or gDNA that served as material.

Per the original methods: Quantification of nucleated cells was approximated via reference gene primer amplification. Clones were sequenced by immunoSEQ multiplex PCR, and TCRdb holds only the in-frame ones, with some missing. The DNA was the basis for D and trimming; V, J and clone size are from that table. The data contain 200,000 to 250,000 clones, roughly 87% of them seen just once; the ten biggest clones take up about 2%. Deletions cut 0 bases from V and 5 bases from J, with 19 bases between. The germline CDR1 and CDR2 sequences are SGHNT and YYREEE (reference sequence). The CDR3 has 17 residues.

V is TRBV5-4 and J is TRBJ2-3; perhaps TRBD1 as D (7 bases). This sequence was found in a man aged 35-49 years with active or convalescent COVID-19. The source material was peripheral blood. CDR3 DNA sequence: TGTGCCAGCAGCTTGGCCAACTCAGGGGGAGGTGTAGATACGCAGTATTTT. This codes for CASSLANSGGGVDTQYF.